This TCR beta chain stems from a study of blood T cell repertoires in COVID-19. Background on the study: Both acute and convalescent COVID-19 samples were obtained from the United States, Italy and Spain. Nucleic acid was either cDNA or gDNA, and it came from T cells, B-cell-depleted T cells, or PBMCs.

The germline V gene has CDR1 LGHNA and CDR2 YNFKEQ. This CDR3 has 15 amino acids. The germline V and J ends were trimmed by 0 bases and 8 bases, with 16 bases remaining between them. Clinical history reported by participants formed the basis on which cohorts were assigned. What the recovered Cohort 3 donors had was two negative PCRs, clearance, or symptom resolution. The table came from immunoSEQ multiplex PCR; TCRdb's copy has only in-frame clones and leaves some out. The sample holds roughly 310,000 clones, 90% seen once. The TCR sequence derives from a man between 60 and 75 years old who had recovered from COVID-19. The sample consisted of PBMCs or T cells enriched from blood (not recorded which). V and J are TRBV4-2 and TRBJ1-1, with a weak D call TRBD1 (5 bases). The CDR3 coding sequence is TGTGCCAGCAGCCAAGATCCGGAAGTAGGGGTGGAAGCTTTCTTT. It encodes CASSQDPEVGVEAFF.